A single TCR beta chain is shown here with its context. What it recognizes is unknown. J was trimmed by 3 bases and V by 4 bases; bases with no gene match: 3. This CDR3 comprises 14 residues. Looked up from germline, CDR1 is LGHNT and CDR2 is FRNRAP. This entry comes from a study of glioma-infiltrating T cells after dendritic cell vaccination. The primer mix had 60 V beta and 13 J beta primers. Data came from immunoSEQ multiplex PCR; TCRdb stores just in-frame clones and leaves some out. This sample yields under 100,000 clones, of which 85% are seen a single time; 2.5% to 3.5% belongs to the top ten. The study, taken as a whole, reports: Higher pretreatment TIL content predicted longer progression-free time and survival.

This chain uses TRBV12-5 with TRBJ2-1; the match to TRBD2 covers 7 bases. The source material was blood, sampled before dendritic cell vaccination. The receptor was isolated from a human donor with glioblastoma. CDR3 DNA: TGTGCTAGTGGTTCGAGCGGGAACTACAATGAGCAGTTCTTC. Protein: CASGSSGNYNEQFF.